The entry below gives a single TCR beta chain sequence along with its context. Antigen specificity is unknown. In germline, CDR1 is SGHNT, CDR2 YYREEE (reference sequence). The V gene lost 9 bases and the J gene lost 5 bases, with 20 bases spanning the gap. The CDR3 extends over 15 amino acids. Assay: immunoSEQ multiplex PCR; the TCRdb copy retains only in-frame clones and omits some. The sample has some 2 million clones, about 95% seen once. The record originates from a study of shared clonotypes between healthy human individuals. Whole-study context: Each donor's CD8 memory used one plate, CD8 naive two, each CD4 subset three. Regarding the study as a whole: Larger estimated richness was generally recorded for naive subsets relative to memory subsets.

Naive CD8 cells lacked CD45RO, underwent positive selection for CCR7 and left out terminally differentiated effector memory CD45RA+ cells. Recent acute infections and vaccinations were absent in the healthy HIV-negative adult donors. The sequence came from a man aged 18 to 30 in good health. Sequenced input: naive CD8+ T cells sorted from blood. This sequence joins TRBV5-4 and TRBJ2-2, with a weak D call TRBD2 (7 bases). The CDR3 loop is CAIPTPRGGTGELFF. The CDR3 coding sequence is TGTGCCATTCCAACCCCTAGGGGGGGGACCGGGGAGCTGTTTTTT.